The sample holds a few counts of the clone carrying this TCR beta chain. This specimen comes from a study of cytomegalovirus exposure and HLA in healthy donors. V lost 5 bases and J lost 3; bases outside the gene matches: 4. The CDR3 totals 15 residues. Germline CDR1 and CDR2: LNHDA and SQIVND (reference sequence). The PCR had 60 Vbeta and 13 Jbeta primers. The data were produced by immunoSEQ multiplex PCR, yet TCRdb's version contains in-frame clones alone and is incomplete. The sample lists 150,000 to 200,000 clones, over 75% occurring once. The sequence was collected from a male donor in good health and CMV-seronegative. The genes are TRBV19 and TRBJ2-3, with 11 bases that match TRBD2. The specimen sequenced was PBMCs. CDR3: CASSAIAGGTDTQYF. The CDR3 DNA reads TGTGCCAGTAGTGCCATAGCGGGGGGGACAGATACGCAGTATTTT.